The sequence of this T cell receptor beta chain was determined in a study of shared clonotypes between healthy human individuals (dated by TCRdb to 2020 to 2022). For the study in its entirety: The cohort included a few men and two women between 18 and 49 years of age. Per donor, three plates each were used for CD4 naive and CD4 memory, two for CD8 naive, and one for CD8 memory. Each donor's leukapheresis produced roughly between about 0.9 and 9.5 billion PBMCs. Blood TCR repertoires of roughly 5 healthy adults were deeply sequenced to estimate repertoire size and the extent of clonotype sharing between individuals. Different laboratories and diverse techniques were used to prepare libraries and sequence TCR repertoires, to increase sequencing depth and limit assay-specific biases.

What the work shows at the level of the full study, not this receptor alone: Sharing across four donors was observed for 5% to 6.5% of naive CD4, 3% to 3.5% of naive CD8, 2% to 2.5% of memory CD4, and roughly 0.43% of memory CD8 clonotypes. The genetic and exposure-history diversity represented was limited by the small number of donors. Compared with non-shared clonotypes, clonotypes shared by all four sorted-subset donors had higher generation probabilities. Rarefaction of sorted-subset datasets indicated incomplete sequencing despite the large sequencing depth. Pairwise subsampling indicated that sequencing depth was expected to affect the degree of clonotype sharing among donors. Sampling was limited to blood, and TCR repertoires in tissue likely differ from TCR repertoires in blood. Larger estimated clonotype richness was generally found for naive subsets than for memory subsets.

Using the deep immunoSEQ assay, multiplex PCR amplified TCR CDR3 regions from genomic DNA. Genomic DNA extracted from each cell subset was distributed evenly over all wells of several immunoSEQ 96-well plates, and each plate served as one replicate. For sorted subsets, approximately 200 ng of genomic DNA, equivalent to 25,000 to 35,000 T cell genomes, went into each replicate PCR. Purified libraries were measured with a Qubit 3.0 fluorometer, size-checked on a Bioanalyzer 2100, and measured again with the KAPA Library Quantification kit. Every immunoSEQ 96-well plate was sequenced on a dedicated single-read 150-cycle Illumina NextSeq 550 flow cell. The authors' pipeline ran thus. Because the immunoSEQ output included only junctional sequences and no quality scores, the filtering could not be the same as the filtering used for full-length reads. To assign V/J genes and CDR3, sequences were annotated against IMGT germline references using PyIR, a Python wrapper for IgBLAST v1.9. Any read was removed if the V/J assignment was weak (E-value above 1e-6), the CDR3 was missing, or the read contained stop codons, out-of-frame junctions, or ambiguous translated residues. A V3J clonotype was defined by an identical inferred V gene, J gene, and CDR3 amino acid sequence. To compute the percentage overlap between repertoires, the number of shared unique clonotypes was divided by the size of the smaller repertoire. Three approaches were used to assess repertoire richness: RTK rarefaction, the Chao1 estimator, and Recon v2.1 estimates of unobserved clonotypes. Generation probabilities for all TCRbeta clonotypes obtained by the gDNA method from a handful of donors were computed using OLGA. Here the immuneACCESS table is served through TCRdb, limited to in-frame sequences with V and J called. Missing clones are a known gap in these copies; in checked studies unresolved V genes cover under half, and the rest lacks a known reason. V and J calls plus clone size are reproduced from that table; the DNA served to infer D and trimming. This sample has about 2.1 million clones in its table, and 90% to 95% of those were observed once. Clones ranked in the top ten supply 1.5% to 2% of the sample.

Regarding this clone: The antigen this receptor binds is unknown. Base qualities were left out, and no much larger clone turns up one base away.

Including cysteine and phenylalanine, the CDR3 has 16 amino acids. Just CDR3 DNA is preserved here, 48 bases in frame from base 1. Trimming costs V 5 bases and J 0 bases, and their ends lie 17 bases apart. CDR1 and CDR2, looked up from the germline V gene (reference sequence), are LNHDA and SQIVND. For the CD8 naive samples, CD45RO-negative cells were positively selected for CCR7, yielding a CD45RA+CCR7+ population from which TemRA cells were excluded. The donors were healthy, HIV-negative adults who had no recently reported acute infections or vaccinations. Every donor was a Caucasian adult residing in Nashville, Tennessee, USA. After blood collection by leukapheresis, PBMCs were isolated using Ficoll-Histopaque density gradient centrifugation and then cryopreserved in the vapor phase of liquid nitrogen. Analytical flow cytometry was used to check the purity and quantity of every magnetically sorted T cell population. Genomic DNA was isolated from every sorted fraction and measured by UV absorbance on a Nanodrop 2000c.

The TCR sequence derives from a man between 18 and 29 years old in good health. Some clones in this sample may be carry-over from other donors' samples. Sequenced material: naive CD8+ T cells from PBMCs. What this sample's cell subset or site label stands for: CD45RA+CCR7+. The V gene is TRBV19 and the J gene is TRBJ2-7; perhaps TRBD1 is the D gene, with 5 bases matching. The sequenced DNA is TGTGCCAGTAGTCCCCGGGCCCAGGGAAGCTCCTACGAGCAGTACTTC. Its translation is CASSPRAQGSSYEQYF.